These T cell receptor beta chains were read from a single sample in a study of T cell clusters in autoimmune cytopenias. TCRdb reprocessed the multiplex PCR reads, with one entry per CDR3 protein and no DNA. This sample's table reports about 7,500 distinct CDR3 sequences. Material: peripheral blood. All receptors come from a human donor with an autoimmune cytopenia or autoimmune hepatitis (not recorded which). Each CDR3 is given with its conserved first and last residue. Where a row states a size, it is once, few, many or the class of an expanded clone; other rows omit it.

j_gene,len,abundance,v_gene,CDR3aa
TRBJ1-1,13,.,TRBV11-2,CASSLVRDSEAFF
TRBJ2-1,15,medium-sized,TRBV4-3,CASSLTSGRGNEQFF
TRBJ2-5,14,medium-sized,TRBV19,CASRRGGGEETQYF
TRBJ2-1,15,medium-sized,TRBV6-5,CASSYGGRALNEQFF
TRBJ1-1,13,.,TRBV7-2,CASSLGGATEAFF
TRBJ2-2,14,.,TRBV19,CASTAGANTGELFF
TRBJ2-7,16,.,TRBV14,CASSQDWGAGYGEQYF
TRBJ1-5,14,.,TRBV4-1,CASSKGPRGQPQHF
TRBJ2-7,14,.,TRBV7-9,CASSPGTGEYEQYF
TRBJ1-5,17,medium-sized,TRBV6-5,CASRSSWSPYSNQPQHF
TRBJ2-3,17,.,TRBV4-2,CASSQDGGGGGTDTQYF
TRBJ1-2,15,.,TRBV19,CASSSQGSGNYGYTF
TRBJ2-1,14,medium-sized,TRBV29-1,CSVEVYLSYNEQFF
TRBJ2-6,13,.,TRBV7-9,CASGGTGANVLTF
TRBJ2-7,14,.,TRBV6-6,CASSPQTVSYEQYF
TRBJ1-1,16,medium-sized,TRBV6-1,CASRPTQRGFNTEAFF
TRBJ1-2,14,medium-sized,TRBV10-3,CAISGTGSNYGYTF
TRBJ1-5,17,.,TRBV27,CASSLYSPVGSNQPQHF
TRBJ1-5,15,medium-sized,TRBV6-2/TRBV6-3,CASSSLRDRERPQHF
TRBJ2-1,12,.,TRBV19,CASSGGTGEQFF
TRBJ2-5,15,.,TRBV5-1,CASSSGLAGVGTQYF